A selection of T cell receptor beta chains follows, all from one sample in a study of T cell responses to AZD1222 COVID-19 vaccine. The protocol was immunoSEQ multiplex PCR, while the TCRdb copy is restricted to in-frame clones and leaves out a portion. Among under 130,000 clones, roughly 87% were seen once, and the ten largest hold about two fifths. This sample comprised peripheral blood, obtained 28 days after the second AZD1222 dose. The receptors shown here come from an adult who received the AZD1222 COVID-19 vaccine. CDR3s include the opening cysteine and the closing phenylalanine or tryptophan. The D gene is left open where the match is weak. Not every row has a clone size; where given, it reads once, few, many or a size class.

V gene	CDR3 length	J gene	D gene	clone size	CDR3 protein	CDR3 DNA
TRBV19	13	TRBJ1-2	.	.	CASGERTNYGYTF	TGTGCCAGTGGGGAGCGCACTAACTATGGCTACACCTTC
TRBV7-3	13	TRBJ2-1	.	.	CASSLTSWGEQFF	TGTGCCAGCAGCTTAACGTCGTGGGGTGAGCAGTTCTTC
TRBV7-2	14	TRBJ2-3	.	.	CASSLRRHTDTQYF	TGTGCCAGCAGCTTACGCAGGCACACAGATACGCAGTATTTT
TRBV2	13	TRBJ1-2	TRBD1	few	CASDRQGSYGYTF	TGTGCCAGCGACCGACAGGGAAGCTATGGCTACACCTTC
TRBV11-2	15	TRBJ2-5	TRBD2	once	CASSRSNGRQETQYF	TGTGCCAGCAGCCGATCCAACGGGAGGCAAGAGACCCAGTACTTC
TRBV30	12	TRBJ2-7	.	.	CAWTSAMHEQYF	TGTGCCTGGACTAGCGCGATGCACGAGCAGTACTTC
TRBV18	16	TRBJ2-7	.	.	CASSLSSFGSSGEQYF	TGTGCCAGCTCACTTAGTAGTTTTGGTTCCTCGGGAGAGCAGTACTTC
TRBV30	11	TRBJ2-7	.	.	CASEQGSEQYF	TGTGCCTCGGAACAGGGCTCCGAGCAGTACTTC
TRBV5-4	15	TRBJ2-6	.	.	CASSYRGAGANVLTF	TGTGCCAGCAGCTACCGAGGTGCTGGGGCCAACGTCCTGACTTTC
TRBV19	12	TRBJ1-4	.	.	CASSIGNGKLFF	TGTGCCAGTAGTATAGGTAACGGAAAACTGTTTTTT
TRBV6-5	14	TRBJ1-6	.	.	CASRPGPFNSPLHF	TGTGCCAGCAGGCCCGGACCTTTTAATTCACCCCTCCACTTT
TRBV4-1	19	TRBJ1-1	.	few	CASSQVSGRTLAMNTEAFF	TGCGCCAGCAGCCAAGTCTCCGGAAGGACACTAGCGATGAACACTGAAGCTTTCTTT
TRBV7-2	14	TRBJ2-2	TRBD2	.	CASKLAADTGELFF	TGTGCCAGCAAACTAGCGGCGGACACCGGGGAGCTGTTTTTT
TRBV4-3	16	TRBJ2-5	.	.	CASSLGRGAGQETQYF	TGCGCCAGCAGCCTAGGTAGGGGGGCTGGGCAAGAGACCCAGTACTTC
TRBV3-1/TRBV3-2	14	TRBJ2-3	TRBD2	.	CASTRLADTDTQYF	TGTGCCAGCACGAGACTAGCAGACACAGATACGCAGTATTTT
TRBV9	15	TRBJ1-2	TRBD1	.	CASSAGWTGNYGYTF	TGTGCCAGCAGCGCCGGTTGGACAGGGAACTATGGCTACACCTTC
TRBV6-2/TRBV6-3	13	TRBJ1-2	.	.	CASSYDSVGGYTF	TGTGCCAGCAGTTACGACAGTGTTGGTGGCTACACCTTC
TRBV5-6	15	TRBJ2-7	TRBD2	.	CASSDGTSGGYEQYF	TGTGCCAGCAGCGATGGGACTAGCGGTGGGTACGAGCAGTACTTC
TRBV6-5	15	TRBJ1-2	TRBD1	.	CASSYGTGANYGYTF	TGTGCCAGCAGTTACGGGACAGGGGCAAACTATGGCTACACCTTC
TRBV2	13	TRBJ1-1	.	.	CATIREGNTEAFF	TGTGCCACAATACGGGAGGGGAACACTGAAGCTTTCTTT
TRBV28	15	TRBJ2-5	TRBD2	.	CASSLGLAGEETQYF	TGTGCCAGCAGTCTGGGACTAGCGGGAGAAGAGACCCAGTACTTC
TRBV28	14	TRBJ1-2	.	.	CASKRELANYGYTF	TGTGCCAGCAAACGGGAATTAGCTAACTATGGCTACACCTTC
TRBV3-1/TRBV3-2	14	TRBJ1-1	TRBD1	.	CASSQEQGKTEAFF	TGTGCCAGCAGCCAAGAACAGGGGAAGACAGAAGCTTTCTTT
TRBV15	14	TRBJ2-7	.	.	CATSRDQGPYEQYF	TGTGCCACCAGCAGAGATCAGGGACCCTACGAGCAGTACTTC
TRBV10-3	18	TRBJ1-2	TRBD1	.	CAISESRTGTGEENGYTF	TGTGCCATCAGTGAGTCCCGGACCGGGACAGGGGAAGAGAATGGCTACACCTTC
TRBV5-4	15	TRBJ2-2	.	.	CASRSGQSNTGELFF	TGTGCCAGCAGATCAGGACAGAGCAACACCGGGGAGCTGTTTTTT
TRBV27	14	TRBJ2-7	TRBD1	.	CASSFRQGAYEQYF	TGTGCCAGCAGTTTTAGGCAGGGGGCCTACGAGCAGTACTTC
TRBV27	15	TRBJ1-1	TRBD1	.	CASSTGQGLNTEAFF	TGTGCCAGCAGTACGGGACAGGGATTGAACACTGAAGCTTTCTTT
TRBV29-1	17	TRBJ2-3	TRBD2	.	CSVEGLAGGYSTDTQYF	TGCAGCGTTGAGGGGCTAGCGGGAGGGTACAGCACAGATACGCAGTATTTT
TRBV2	17	TRBJ2-2	TRBD1	.	CASEGQGFIWNTGELFF	TGTGCCAGTGAGGGACAGGGCTTTATCTGGAACACCGGGGAGCTGTTTTTT
TRBV11-2	15	TRBJ2-2	TRBD2	.	CASRRTSGSLGELFF	TGTGCCAGCAGACGGACTAGCGGGAGTCTCGGGGAGCTGTTTTTT
TRBV11-2	15	TRBJ2-5	.	.	CASTAWAGLQETQYF	TGTGCCAGCACCGCGTGGGCGGGCCTACAAGAGACCCAGTACTTC
TRBV7-3	14	TRBJ1-4	TRBD1	.	CASSSGTGVEKLFF	TGTGCCAGCAGCTCCGGGACAGGGGTCGAAAAACTGTTTTTT
TRBV6-5	13	TRBJ2-7	TRBD2	once	CASGSGGLYEQYF	TGTGCCAGCGGGTCGGGGGGGCTATACGAGCAGTACTTC
TRBV27	16	TRBJ2-5	.	few	CASSLQAGPPQETQYF	TGTGCCAGCAGTTTACAGGCGGGACCACCCCAAGAGACCCAGTACTTC
TRBV12-5	14	TRBJ2-7	TRBD1	.	CASALDRVSYEQYF	TGTGCTAGTGCCCTGGACAGGGTGTCCTACGAGCAGTACTTC
TRBV27	13	TRBJ1-2	.	.	CARLCEWEYSYTF	TGTGCCCGGCTTTGCGAATGGGAATATAGCTACACCTTC
TRBV10-3	13	TRBJ2-7	TRBD1	.	CAGRTGPTYEQYF	TGTGCCGGCCGGACAGGGCCGACCTACGAGCAGTACTTC
TRBV7-9	15	TRBJ1-3	.	.	CASSLAGAGGNTIYF	TGTGCCAGCAGCTTAGCTGGGGCAGGGGGAAACACCATATATTTT
TRBV5-1	15	TRBJ2-2	.	.	CASSSNLGVTGELFF	TGCGCCAGCAGCTCCAACCTTGGGGTCACCGGGGAGCTGTTTTTT
TRBV3-1/TRBV3-2	13	TRBJ1-4	.	.	CASSQTLQGVLFF	TGTGCCAGCAGCCAGACCCTACAGGGAGTATTGTTTTTT
TRBV5-1	14	TRBJ2-5	TRBD1	once	CASSYDREKETQYF	TGCGCCAGCAGCTACGACAGGGAGAAAGAGACCCAGTACTTC
TRBV24-1	11	TRBJ2-3	TRBD2	.	CATSESGLTYF	TGTGCCACCAGTGAATCGGGACTAACGTATTTT